One sample yielded the 17 T cell receptor beta chains listed below, sequenced in a study of shared clonotypes between healthy human individuals. The method was immunoSEQ multiplex PCR; TCRdb's version includes in-frame clones alone and lacks a portion of them. The sample lists 450,000 to 500,000 clones; roughly 80% were seen once. The sample taken for sequencing was PBMCs. The receptors were gathered from a woman between 35 and 50 years old in good health. Some clones in this sample may be carry-over from other donors' samples.

In the case of this clone: A far larger clone is only one base removed, so a read error is likely. The chain combines TRBV10-1 with TRBJ2-3; TRBD2 matches 9 bases. Trimming at V came to 3 bases and at J to 6 bases, leaving 4 bases not matched to a gene. CDR1 WNHNN and CDR2 SYGVQD come from the germline V gene (reference sequence). The length of the CDR3 is 14 residues. CDR3 in DNA: TGCGCCAGCAGTGATGCTAGCGGGGCGGATACGCAGTATTTT. It specifies CASSDASGADTQYF.

The genes are TRBV5-4 and TRBJ2-5, with 8 bases lining up with TRBD1. The J call may not be correct, given that the DNA end is closer to TRBJ2-7. This CDR3 is 19 amino acids long. CDR1 SGHNT and CDR2 YYREEE come from the germline V gene (reference sequence). CDR3 sequence (DNA): TGTGCCAGCAGCTTAGCGGTGAGAACAGGGGGACTGGGGTCCTACGAGCAGTACTTC. It encodes CASSLAVRTGGLGSYEQYF.

In regard to this clone: This sequence is one base from a far larger clone and is likely a read error. The chain joins TRBV4-1 to TRBJ1-5; TRBD1 aligns across 7 bases. Per the germline V gene, CDR1 is MGHRA and CDR2 is YSYEKL. The CDR3 totals 16 residues. CDR3: CANSQGTADSNQPQHF. CDR3 nucleotides: TGCGCCAACAGCCAAGGGACAGCTGATAGCAATCAGCCCCAGCATTTT.

Details on this clone: A far larger clone lies a single base away; this is likely a read error. The chain has TRBV13 and TRBJ2-3, with D maybe TRBD1 (6 bases). CDR3 length equals 15 residues. V gave up 2 bases and J gave up 2 bases, with 11 bases separating them. Germline-derived CDR1 and CDR2 are PRHDT and FYEKMQ (reference sequence). The CDR3 is CASSLRGSFTDTQYF. The CDR3 DNA reads as TGTGCCAGCAGCTTAAGGGGGTCTTTCACAGATACGCAGTATTTT.

As for this clone: Within the sample, other DNA sequences also encode this same CDR3. The chain employs TRBV19 and TRBJ2-1, with TRBD2 as a possible D gene (5 bases). The CDR3 is 15 residues long. Per germline, CDR1 LNHDA and CDR2 SQIVND (reference sequence). Trimming stripped 3 bases from V and 2 bases from J, with 11 bases between. As DNA, the CDR3 is TGTGCCAGTAGTATCTCGGGATTAGCCTACAATGAGCAGTTCTTC. Translated: CASSISGLAYNEQFF. Full variable domain (remainder filled in from reference TRBV19 and TRBJ2-1): DGGITQSPKYLFRKEGQNVTLSCEQNLNHDAMYWYRQDPGQGLRLIYYSQIVNDFQKGDIAEGYSVSREKKESFPLTVTSAQKNPTAFYLCASSISGLAYNEQFFGPGTRLTVL.

The rearrangement links TRBV7-7 to TRBJ2-5, with 13 bases identical to TRBD2. After removal of 4 bases from V and 5 bases from J, the junction contained 7 bases not matched to a gene. Germline values: CDR1 SSHAT, CDR2 FNYEAQ (reference sequence). The CDR3 is 16 residues long. CDR3: CASSSGLAGVEETQYF. The DNA of the CDR3 is TGTGCCAGCAGCTCAGGACTAGCGGGAGTCGAGGAGACCCAGTACTTC.

V usage is TRBV28 and J usage is TRBJ2-5; D remains ambiguous. This CDR3 is built from 16 residues. Trimming removed 4 bases from V and 5 bases from J, with 20 bases in between. Germline CDR1 is MDHEN and CDR2 is SYDVKM. DNA for the CDR3: TGTGCCAGCAGTTCCTCGGGCCGACCGGAGAGGGAGACCCAGTACTTC. This encodes CASSSSGRPERETQYF.

This chain connects TRBV28 to TRBJ1-1; no definite D call. This CDR3 region has 17 residues. The germline gives CDR1 MDHEN, CDR2 SYDVKM. V was pared by 2 bases and J by 3 bases, with 19 bases between. The CDR3: CASSLLQTGSDYTEAFF. The CDR3 region has the DNA TGTGCCAGCAGTTTACTACAGACCGGATCTGATTACACTGAAGCTTTCTTT.

The CDR3 loop reads CASSASKTRYTF. The CDR3 nucleotides read TGTGCCAGCAGTGCGTCGAAGACACGCTACACCTTC. The V call is TRBV2, the J call TRBJ1-2; D is unclear. The CDR3 totals 12 residues. V lost 4 bases to trimming and J lost 9 bases, with 12 bases between them. CDR1 and CDR2 from the germline V gene are SNHLY and FYNNEI.

The J gene is TRBJ1-1, the V gene TRBV18; possible D gene TRBD1, 6 bases. This CDR3 has 14 residues. V dropped 4 bases and J dropped 1 base, with 10 bases sitting between them. From germline, CDR1 is KGHSH and CDR2 LQKENI. The CDR3 DNA reads as TGTGCCAGCTCACTTCGACAGGAGAACACTGAAGCTTTCTTT. The encoded protein is CASSLRQENTEAFF.

The chain employs TRBV15 and TRBJ2-3; TRBD2 agrees at 8 bases. The J segment lost 1 base and the V segment lost 1 base, leaving 7 bases of the junction unmatched. Germline CDR1 reads LNHNV; CDR2 reads YYDKDF (reference sequence). The CDR3 covers 17 residues. CDR3 coding DNA: TGTGCCACCAGCAGAGGACGGGGAGCGGGAGGCACAGATACGCAGTATTTT. Translation gives CATSRGRGAGGTDTQYF. The full variable domain, rest sourced from reference TRBV15 and TRBJ2-3, is DAMVIQNPRYQVTQFGKPVTLSCSQTLNHNVMYWYQQKSSQAPKLLFHYYDKDFNNEADTPDNFQSRRPNTSFCFLDIRSPGLGDTAMYLCATSRGRGAGGTDTQYFGPGTRLTVL.

The chain is built from TRBV6-1 and TRBJ1-5; D is unclear. The CDR3 totals 15 residues. With 1 base removed from V and 4 bases from J, the gap between germline ends came to 11 bases. In germline, CDR1 is MNHNS, CDR2 SASEGT. The CDR3 loop is CASSEDGQRNQPQHF. Here the CDR3 DNA reads TGTGCCAGCAGTGAAGACGGGCAGCGAAATCAGCCCCAGCATTTT.

This chain joins TRBV30 and TRBJ2-1, with 14 positions matching TRBD2. The CDR3 is made up of 16 amino acids. J gave up 9 bases and V 0 bases, and 7 bases lay outside the gene matches. Germline lookup yields CDR1 GTSNPN and CDR2 SVGIG (reference sequence). The CDR3 DNA follows: TGTGCCTGGAGTGTTCACGGGACTAGCGGGAGCAGTGAGCAGTTCTTC. It specifies CAWSVHGTSGSSEQFF.

Of note for this clone: A far larger clone differs by one base, so this is likely a read error. This sample includes further DNA sequences coding for the same CDR3. This sequence joins TRBV28 and TRBJ1-1; D might be TRBD1 (5 bases). The CDR3 sequence is 14 residues long. In germline, CDR1 is MDHEN, CDR2 SYDVKM. This CDR3 is CASSLWGVGAEAFF. CDR3 nucleotide sequence: TGTGCCAGCAGCTTATGGGGGGTTGGCGCTGAAGCTTTCTTT.

This chain links TRBV9 with TRBJ1-3; 11 nucleotides match TRBD1. V was clipped by 1 base and J by 2 bases; unmatched bases: 2. The CDR3 has 16 amino acids. CDR1 is SGDLS and CDR2 is YYNGEE in the germline V gene. The CDR3 protein is CASSVKGQGAGNTIYF. In nucleotides, the CDR3 is TGTGCCAGCAGCGTAAAGGGACAGGGGGCTGGAAACACCATATATTTT.

The chain links TRBV11-2 to TRBJ2-7; 10 bases map to TRBD2. The CDR3 has 16 amino acids. Losses at the gene ends were 3 bases for V and 1 base for J; bases not matched to a gene: 6. The germline CDR1 and CDR2 sequences are SGHAT and FQNNGV. The CDR3 sequence is CASSFKLAGVSYEQYF. The DNA for the CDR3 is TGTGCCAGCAGCTTTAAGCTAGCGGGAGTTTCCTACGAGCAGTACTTC.

This clone was detected many times. This chain links TRBV5-1 with TRBJ1-6, with D possibly matching TRBD1 (5 bases). Trimming removed 4 bases at V and 8 bases at J, with 16 bases between. Germline-derived CDR1 and CDR2 are SGHRS and YFSETQ. The CDR3 is 15 residues long. CDR3 nucleotides: TGCGCCAGCAGCCCCGGGACCTTAAGGGATTCACCCCTCCACTTT. Residues: CASSPGTLRDSPLHF.